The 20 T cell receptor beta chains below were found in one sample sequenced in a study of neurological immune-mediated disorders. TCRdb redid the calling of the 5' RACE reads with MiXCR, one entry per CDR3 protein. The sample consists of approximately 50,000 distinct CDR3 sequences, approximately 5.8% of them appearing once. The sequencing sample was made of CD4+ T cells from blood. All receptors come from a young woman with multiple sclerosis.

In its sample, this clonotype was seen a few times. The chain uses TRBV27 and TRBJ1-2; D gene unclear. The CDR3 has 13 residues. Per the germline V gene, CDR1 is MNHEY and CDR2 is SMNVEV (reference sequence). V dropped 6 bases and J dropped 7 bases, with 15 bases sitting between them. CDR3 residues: CASSTDMVGGYTF. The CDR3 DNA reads TGTGCCAGCAGCACCGACATGGTTGGTGGCTACACCTTC.

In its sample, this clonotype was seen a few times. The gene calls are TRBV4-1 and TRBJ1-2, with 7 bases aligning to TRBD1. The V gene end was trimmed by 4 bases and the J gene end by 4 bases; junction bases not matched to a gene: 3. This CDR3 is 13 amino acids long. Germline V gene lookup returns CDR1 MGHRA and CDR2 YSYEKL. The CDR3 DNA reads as TGCGCCAGCAGCCCGACAGGGCTCTATGGCTACACCTTC. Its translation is CASSPTGLYGYTF.

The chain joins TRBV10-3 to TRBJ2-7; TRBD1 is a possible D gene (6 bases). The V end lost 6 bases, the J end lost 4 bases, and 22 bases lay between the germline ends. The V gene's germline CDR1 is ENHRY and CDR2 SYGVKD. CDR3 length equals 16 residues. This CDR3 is CAISQYSRQVEYEQYF. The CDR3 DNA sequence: TGTGCCATCAGCCAGTACTCGAGACAGGTCGAATACGAGCAGTACTTC.

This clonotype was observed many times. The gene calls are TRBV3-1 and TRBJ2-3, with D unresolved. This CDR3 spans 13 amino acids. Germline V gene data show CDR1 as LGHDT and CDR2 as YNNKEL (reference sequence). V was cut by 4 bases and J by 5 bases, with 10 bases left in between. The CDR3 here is CASSPKFRDTQYF. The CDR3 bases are TGTGCCAGCAGCCCCAAGTTTAGAGATACGCAGTATTTT.

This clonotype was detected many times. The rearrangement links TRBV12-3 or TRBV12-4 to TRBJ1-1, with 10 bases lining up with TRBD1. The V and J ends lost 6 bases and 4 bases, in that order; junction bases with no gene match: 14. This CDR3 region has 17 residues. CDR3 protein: CASRIMTGGFEFTEAFF. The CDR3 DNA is TGTGCCAGCAGGATAATGACAGGGGGCTTTGAGTTCACTGAAGCTTTCTTT.

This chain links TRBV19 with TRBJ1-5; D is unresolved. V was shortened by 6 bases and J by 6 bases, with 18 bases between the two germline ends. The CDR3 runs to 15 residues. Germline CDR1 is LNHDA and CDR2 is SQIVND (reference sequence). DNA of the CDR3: TGTGCCAGTAGCCCCCAGATGCTCCACGGTCAGCCCCAGCATTTT. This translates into CASSPQMLHGQPQHF.

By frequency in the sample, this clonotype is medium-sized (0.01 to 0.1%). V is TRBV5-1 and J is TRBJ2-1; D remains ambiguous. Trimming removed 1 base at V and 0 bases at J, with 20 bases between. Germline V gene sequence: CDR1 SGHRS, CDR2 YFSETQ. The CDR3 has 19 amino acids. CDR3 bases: TGCGCCAGCAGCTTGTTTCCCCAAATGATGGGATCCTCCTACAATGAGCAGTTCTTC. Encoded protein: CASSLFPQMMGSSYNEQFF. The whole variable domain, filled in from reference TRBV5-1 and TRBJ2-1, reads KAGVTQTPRYLIKTRGQQVTLSCSPISGHRSVSWYQQTPGQGLQFLFEYFSETQRNKGNFPGRFSGRQFSNSRSEMNVSTLELGDSALYLCASSLFPQMMGSSYNEQFFGPGTRLTVL.

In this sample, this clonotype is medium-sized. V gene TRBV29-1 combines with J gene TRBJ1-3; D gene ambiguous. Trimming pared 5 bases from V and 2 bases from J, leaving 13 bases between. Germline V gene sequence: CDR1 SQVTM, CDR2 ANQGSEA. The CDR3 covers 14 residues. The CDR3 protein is CSVRPEGTGNTIYF. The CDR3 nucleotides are TGCAGCGTTAGGCCCGAGGGAACTGGAAACACCATATATTTT. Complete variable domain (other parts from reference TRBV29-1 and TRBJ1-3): SAVISQKPSRDICQRGTSLTIQCQVDSQVTMMFWYRQQPGQSLTLIATANQGSEATYESGFVIDKFPISRPNLTFSTLTVSNMSPEDSSIYLCSVRPEGTGNTIYFGEGSWLTVV.

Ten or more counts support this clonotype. The CDR3 region has the DNA TGCGCCAGCAGCCGGGACAGCTCAAGCTCTGGAAACACCATATATTTT. Protein sequence: CASSRDSSSSGNTIYF. The chain couples TRBV5-1 to TRBJ1-3; TRBD1 aligns across 7 bases. V lost 4 bases and J lost 0; bases outside the gene matches: 7. CDR3 length: 16 residues. Germline V gene data show CDR1 as SGHRS and CDR2 as YFSETQ.

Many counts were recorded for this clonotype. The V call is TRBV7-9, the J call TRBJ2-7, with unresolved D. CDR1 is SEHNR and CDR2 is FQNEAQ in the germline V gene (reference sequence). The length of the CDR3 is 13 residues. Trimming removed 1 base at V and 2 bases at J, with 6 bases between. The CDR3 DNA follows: TGTGCCAGCAGCTTAGACGGTACCTACGAGCAGTACGTC. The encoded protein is CASSLDGTYEQYV.

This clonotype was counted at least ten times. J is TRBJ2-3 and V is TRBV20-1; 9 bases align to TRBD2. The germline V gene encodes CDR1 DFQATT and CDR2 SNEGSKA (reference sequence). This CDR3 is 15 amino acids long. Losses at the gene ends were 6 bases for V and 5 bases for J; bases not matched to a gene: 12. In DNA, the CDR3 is TGCAGTGCCCCGAGGCGGGGGGGCCGAGGAGATACGCAGTATTTT. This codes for CSAPRRGGRGDTQYF.

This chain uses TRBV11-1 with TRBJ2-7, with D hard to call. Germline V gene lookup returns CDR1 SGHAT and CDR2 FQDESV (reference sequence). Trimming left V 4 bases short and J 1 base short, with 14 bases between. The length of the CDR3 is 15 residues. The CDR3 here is CASSSNYGRSYEQYF. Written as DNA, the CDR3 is TGTGCCAGCAGCTCCAACTACGGGCGGTCCTACGAGCAGTACTTC.

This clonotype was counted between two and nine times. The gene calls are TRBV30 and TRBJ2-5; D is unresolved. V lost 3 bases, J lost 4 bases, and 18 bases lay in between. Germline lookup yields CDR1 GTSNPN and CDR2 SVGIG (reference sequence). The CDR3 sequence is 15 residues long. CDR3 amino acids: CAWSPDWGNGETQYF. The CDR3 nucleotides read TGTGCCTGGAGCCCTGATTGGGGTAATGGAGAGACCCAGTACTTC.

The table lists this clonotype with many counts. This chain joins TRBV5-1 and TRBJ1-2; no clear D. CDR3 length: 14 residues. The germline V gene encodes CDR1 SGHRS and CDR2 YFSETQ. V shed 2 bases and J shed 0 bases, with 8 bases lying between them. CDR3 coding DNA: TGCGCCAGCAGCTTTTCTAATACTAACTATGGCTACACCTTC. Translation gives CASSFSNTNYGYTF.

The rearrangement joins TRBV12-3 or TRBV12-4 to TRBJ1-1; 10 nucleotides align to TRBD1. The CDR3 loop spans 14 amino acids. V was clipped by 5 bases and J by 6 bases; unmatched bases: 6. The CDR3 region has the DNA TGTGCCAGCAGTGACACGACAGGGGGCGCTGAAGCTTTCTTT. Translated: CASSDTTGGAEAFF.

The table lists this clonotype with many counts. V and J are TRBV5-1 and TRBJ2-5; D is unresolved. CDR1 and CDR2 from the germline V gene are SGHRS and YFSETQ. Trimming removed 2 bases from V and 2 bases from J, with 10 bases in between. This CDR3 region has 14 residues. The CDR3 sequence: CASSLLISQETQYF. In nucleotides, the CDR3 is TGCGCCAGCAGCTTACTAATCAGTCAAGAGACCCAGTACTTC.

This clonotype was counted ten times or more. CDR3 sequence reads: CASSTQGDQPQHF. In DNA, the CDR3 is TGCGCCAGCAGCACACAGGGGGATCAGCCCCAGCATTTT. The chain carries TRBV5-1 and TRBJ1-5, with 8 bases lining up with TRBD1. This CDR3 comprises 13 residues. V lost 4 bases and J lost 5; bases outside the gene matches: 2. Germline CDR1 reads SGHRS; CDR2 reads YFSETQ. The variable domain in full, completed from reference TRBV5-1 and TRBJ1-5, reads KAGVTQTPRYLIKTRGQQVTLSCSPISGHRSVSWYQQTPGQGLQFLFEYFSETQRNKGNFPGRFSGRQFSNSRSEMNVSTLELGDSALYLCASSTQGDQPQHFGDGTRLSIL.

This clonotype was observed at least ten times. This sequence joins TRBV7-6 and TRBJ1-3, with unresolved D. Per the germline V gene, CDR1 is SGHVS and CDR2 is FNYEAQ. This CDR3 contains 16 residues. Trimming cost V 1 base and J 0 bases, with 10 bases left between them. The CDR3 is CASSLEPESSGNTIYF. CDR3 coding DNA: TGTGCCAGCAGCTTAGAGCCGGAGAGCTCTGGAAACACCATATATTTT.

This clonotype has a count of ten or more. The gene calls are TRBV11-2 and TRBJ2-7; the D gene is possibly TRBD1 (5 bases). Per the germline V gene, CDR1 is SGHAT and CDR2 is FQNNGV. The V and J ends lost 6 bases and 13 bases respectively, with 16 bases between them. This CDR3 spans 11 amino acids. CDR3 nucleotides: TGTGCCAGCAGTTTAAAGGGGTCTCCTTACGTC. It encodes CASSLKGSPYV.

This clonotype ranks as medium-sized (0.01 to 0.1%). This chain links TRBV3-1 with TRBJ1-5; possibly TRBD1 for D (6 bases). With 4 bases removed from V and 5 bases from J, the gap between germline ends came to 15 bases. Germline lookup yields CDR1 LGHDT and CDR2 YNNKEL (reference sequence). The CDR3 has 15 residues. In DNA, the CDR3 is TGTGCCAGCAGCCCCATCCAGGGGTGGGATCAGCCCCAGCATTTT. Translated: CASSPIQGWDQPQHF.